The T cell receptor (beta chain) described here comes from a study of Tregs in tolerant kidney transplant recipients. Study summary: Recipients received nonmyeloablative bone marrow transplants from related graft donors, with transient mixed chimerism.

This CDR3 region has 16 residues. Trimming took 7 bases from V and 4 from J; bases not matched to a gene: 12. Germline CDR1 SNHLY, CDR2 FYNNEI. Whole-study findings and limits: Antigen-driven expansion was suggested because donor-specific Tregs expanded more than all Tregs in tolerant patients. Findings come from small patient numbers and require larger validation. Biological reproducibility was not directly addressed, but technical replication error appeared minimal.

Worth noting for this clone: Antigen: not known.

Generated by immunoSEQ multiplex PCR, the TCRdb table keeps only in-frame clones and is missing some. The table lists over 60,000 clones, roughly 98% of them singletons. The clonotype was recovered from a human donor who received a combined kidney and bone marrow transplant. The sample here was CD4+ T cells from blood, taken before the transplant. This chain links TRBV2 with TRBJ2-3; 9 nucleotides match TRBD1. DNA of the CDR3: TGTGCCAGCAACAGAGGGACAGGGAGTTTGGCAGATACGCAGTATTTT. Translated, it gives CASNRGTGSLADTQYF.